This T cell receptor (beta chain) appears in the sequencing data of a study of long-term antiretroviral therapy in people with HIV. Study summary: It was about a decade before the 2015 immediate-ART recommendation that the earliest samples were taken.

This CDR3 comprises 14 residues. Germline lookup yields CDR1 MDHEN and CDR2 SYDVKM. Trimming removed 4 bases at V and 10 bases at J, with 19 bases between. A v3.0 immunoSEQ assay was performed at survey level. Using immunoSEQ multiplex PCR, the repertoire was profiled, and TCRdb retains in-frame clones only, with some absent. The sample has approximately 26,000 clones, roughly 90% seen once. Every sample had about 0.95-10 million cryopreserved PBMC in it before DNA extraction. Concerning this clone: Its antigen is unidentified.

Study-wide results and caveats: Dominance of pre-ART expanded clones persisted, fluctuating and often declining after ART.

The source was unsorted PBMCs, collected 1.8 years after starting antiretroviral therapy. The chain has TRBV28 and TRBJ1-1; a weak D match, TRBD1 (5 bases). This TCR derives from a woman between 18 and 29 years old with HIV. CDR3 residues: CASSSYPRDVGAFF. The CDR3, as DNA: TGTGCCAGCAGTTCCTACCCCCGGGACGTTGGAGCTTTCTTT.